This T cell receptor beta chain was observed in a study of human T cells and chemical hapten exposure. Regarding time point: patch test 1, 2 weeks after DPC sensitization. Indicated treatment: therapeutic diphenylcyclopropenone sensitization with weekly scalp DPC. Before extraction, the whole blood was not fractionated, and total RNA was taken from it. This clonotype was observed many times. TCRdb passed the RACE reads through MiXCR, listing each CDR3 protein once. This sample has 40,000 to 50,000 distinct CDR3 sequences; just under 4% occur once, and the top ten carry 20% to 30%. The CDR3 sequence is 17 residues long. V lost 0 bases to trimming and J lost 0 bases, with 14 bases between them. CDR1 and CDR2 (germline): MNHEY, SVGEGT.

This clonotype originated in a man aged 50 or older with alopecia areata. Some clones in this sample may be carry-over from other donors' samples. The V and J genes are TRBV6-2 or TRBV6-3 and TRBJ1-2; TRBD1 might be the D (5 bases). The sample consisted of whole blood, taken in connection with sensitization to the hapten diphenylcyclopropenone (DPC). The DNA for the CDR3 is TGTGCCAGCAGTTACTCGATCGGGGCAGTTCCTAACTATGGCTACACCTTC. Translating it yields CASSYSIGAVPNYGYTF.